One and the same sample provided the 28 T cell receptor beta chains below, sequenced in a study of OX40 agonist ivuxolimab in advanced cancers. The protocol was immunoSEQ multiplex PCR, while the TCRdb copy is restricted to in-frame clones and leaves out a portion. Here the sample spans about 82,000 clones, 83% being singletons. Sequenced here: CD4+ or CD8+ T cells sorted from blood, sampled in a trial of the OX40 agonist ivuxolimab. The receptors were gathered from an adult with an advanced solid tumor such as melanoma, head and neck, liver or kidney cancer.

V and J are TRBV19 and TRBJ1-4; TRBD1 matches at 8 bases. Germline lookup yields CDR1 LNHDA and CDR2 SQIVND (reference sequence). CDR3 size: 15 residues. Losses at the gene ends were 4 bases for V and 8 bases for J; bases not matched to a gene: 9. The CDR3 DNA sequence: TGTGCCAGTAGTACCTCTGGACAGGGTCGCGAAAAACTGTTTTTT. Amino acids: CASSTSGQGREKLFF.

This clone was seen a handful of times. The rearrangement joins TRBV5-3 to TRBJ1-5, with D possibly matching TRBD1 (5 bases). TRBV5-3 is an ORF for which the function is uncertain. Trimming shortened V by 4 bases and J by 1 base, and 9 bases separated the two germline ends. CDR3 length: 14 residues. The CDR3 bases are TGTGCCAGAAGCCCCCCAGGGAGCAATCAGCCCCAGCATTTT. Translated: CARSPPGSNQPQHF.

The DNA of the CDR3 is TGTGCCAGCAGCTTAGGGGGGACAGGGAAAAAATCACCCCTCCACTTT. It is translated as CASSLGGTGKKSPLHF. J is TRBJ1-6 and V is TRBV11-2, with TRBD1 matching 9 bases. Germline CDR1 reads SGHAT; CDR2 reads FQNNGV. J gave up 10 bases and V 1 base, and 8 bases lay outside the gene matches. This CDR3 has 16 amino acids. Full variable domain (outside the CDR3, taken from reference TRBV11-2 and TRBJ1-6): EAGVAQSPRYKIIEKRQSVAFWCNPISGHATLYWYQQILGQGPKLLIQFQNNGVVDDSQLPKDRFSAERLKGVDSTLKIQPAKLEDSAVYLCASSLGGTGKKSPLHFGNGTRLTVT.

This chain joins TRBV19 and TRBJ1-2, with TRBD1 identical over 8 bases. The trim removed 6 bases at V and 4 bases at J, leaving 7 bases unmatched. CDR3 length: 14 amino acids. From germline, CDR1 is LNHDA and CDR2 SQIVND (reference sequence). CDR3 nucleotide sequence: TGTGCCAGTAGCAAGGACAGGGAATTCTATGGCTACACCTTC. This gives the protein CASSKDREFYGYTF.

The J gene is TRBJ2-6, the V gene TRBV7-9; 7 bases are shared with TRBD1. The CDR3 has 18 residues. Germline-derived CDR1 and CDR2 are SEHNR and FQNEAQ (reference sequence). J gave up 4 bases and V 4 bases, and 13 bases lay outside the gene matches. CDR3 sequence (DNA): TGTGCCAGCAGCTCGGCTGGCAGGGGGACGGGAGGGGCCAACGTCCTGACTTTC. Translated, it gives CASSSAGRGTGGANVLTF.

This clone turned up a few times. CDR3 in amino acids: CASSLAKGGTYEQYF. DNA for the CDR3: TGTGCCAGCAGCTTAGCGAAAGGGGGTACCTACGAGCAGTACTTC. This chain joins TRBV7-7 and TRBJ2-7; tentative D call: TRBD1 (6 bases). CDR1 and CDR2 (germline): SSHAT, FNYEAQ (reference sequence). Deletions cut 0 bases from V and 2 bases from J, with 11 bases between. This CDR3 comprises 15 residues.

The V gene is TRBV5-1, the J gene TRBJ2-7, with 11 bases identical to TRBD1. Losses at the gene ends were 4 bases for V and 6 bases for J; bases not matched to a gene: 6. CDR1 and CDR2 (germline): SGHRS, YFSETQ. The CDR3 is made up of 14 amino acids. The CDR3 sequence: CASSPGTGGGEQYF. The CDR3 nucleotides read TGCGCCAGCAGCCCCGGGACAGGGGGGGGCGAGCAGTACTTC.

The chain couples TRBV5-1 to TRBJ1-1; D perhaps matches TRBD1 (6 bases). CDR1 is SGHRS and CDR2 is YFSETQ in the germline V gene. The CDR3 runs 12 residues. V was trimmed by 7 bases and J by 7 bases, leaving 14 bases between them. The CDR3 DNA sequence: TGCGCCAGCGGGGGGCAGGGAGGTGAAGCTTTCTTT. Translated: CASGGQGGEAFF.

The rearrangement links TRBV19 to TRBJ2-2, with D perhaps matching TRBD1 or TRBD2 (5 bases each). The ends were cut back, 6 bases at V and 7 bases at J, with 18 bases in the middle. The CDR3 is 15 residues long. Germline V gene lookup returns CDR1 LNHDA and CDR2 SQIVND (reference sequence). DNA for the CDR3: TGTGCCAGTAGCTTGGACACGGGGTGGATCGGGGAGCTGTTTTTT. It encodes CASSLDTGWIGELFF.

V gene TRBV29-1 combines with J gene TRBJ1-1; no clear D. V was shortened by 7 bases and J by 10 bases, with 13 bases between the two germline ends. The CDR3 is 10 amino acids. The germline V gene has CDR1 SQVTM and CDR2 ANQGSEA. This chain's CDR3 is CSAVSGGAFF. The DNA of the CDR3 is TGCAGCGCCGTAAGTGGCGGAGCTTTCTTT.

V and J are TRBV6-1 and TRBJ1-2; D remains ambiguous. Germline V lookup: CDR1 MNHNS, CDR2 SASEGT. Trimming shortened V by 1 base and J by 4 bases, and 13 bases separated the two germline ends. The CDR3 totals 15 residues. Written as DNA, the CDR3 is TGTGCCAGCAGTGAAGATCCATCAACCATCTATGGCTACACCTTC. This sequence encodes CASSEDPSTIYGYTF.

This rearrangement joins TRBV29-1 to TRBJ2-6; 7 bases are a match to TRBD1. The V gene's germline CDR1 is SQVTM and CDR2 ANQGSEA. The CDR3 length is 16 residues. The junction had 9 bases not matched to a gene; V was cut back by 6 bases and J by 1 base. The CDR3: CSVTGQLVSGANVLTF. The CDR3 nucleotides are TGCAGCGTGACGGGACAGTTAGTGTCTGGGGCCAACGTCCTGACTTTC.

The rearrangement uses TRBV6-1 and TRBJ2-2; D is undetermined. The CDR3 runs 13 residues. Trimming removed 3 bases from V and 4 bases from J, with 6 bases in between. Looked up from germline, CDR1 is MNHNS and CDR2 is SASEGT. The CDR3 protein is CASSEVLTGELFF. The CDR3 coding sequence is TGTGCCAGCAGTGAGGTACTCACCGGGGAGCTGTTTTTT.

The chain employs TRBV27 and TRBJ2-6, with D uncertain. The germline V and J ends were trimmed by 4 bases and 1 base, with 11 bases remaining between them. CDR1 is MNHEY, CDR2 SMNVEV, per germline (reference sequence). This CDR3 spans 16 amino acids. The CDR3 bases are TGTGCCAGCAGTTCCCCTCTCAGATCTGGGGCCAACGTCCTGACTTTC. Amino acids: CASSSPLRSGANVLTF.

This clone was recorded a few times. J is TRBJ2-3 and V is TRBV9; tentative D call: TRBD2 (6 bases). This CDR3 has 15 residues. Germline V gives CDR1 SGDLS, CDR2 YYNGEE. Trimming shortened V by 4 bases and J by 0 bases, and 12 bases separated the two germline ends. CDR3 DNA sequence: TGTGCCAGCAGCCTAAGGGCGGGGAGCACAGATACGCAGTATTTT. Protein: CASSLRAGSTDTQYF.

The chain joins TRBV6-5 to TRBJ2-7; D might be TRBD1 (5 bases). The CDR3 is 14 amino acids. Trimming shortened V by 5 bases and J by 1 base, and 12 bases separated the two germline ends. The germline CDR1 and CDR2 sequences are MNHEY and SVGAGI. As DNA, the CDR3 is TGTGCCAGCAGTGTGGACACGTCTTCCTACGAGCAGTACTTC. Protein sequence: CASSVDTSSYEQYF.

V gene TRBV5-1 combines with J gene TRBJ1-5; possible D gene TRBD1, 6 bases. Germline CDR1 SGHRS, CDR2 YFSETQ. V lost 3 bases to trimming and J lost 5 bases, with 9 bases between them. CDR3 length equals 13 residues. CDR3 sequence (DNA): TGCGCCAGCAGCTGGGGGGCGGATCAGCCCCAGCATTTT. It specifies CASSWGADQPQHF.

This chain connects TRBV4-2 to TRBJ2-2; TRBD1 might be the D (6 bases). Germline assignment: CDR1 LGHNA and CDR2 YNFKEQ. CDR3 length: 15 residues. The V end lost 4 bases, the J end lost 6 bases, and 15 bases lay between the germline ends. The CDR3 DNA follows: TGTGCCAGCAGCCTCGCCAGGGGTATGCCCGGGGAGCTGTTTTTT. It encodes CASSLARGMPGELFF.

The CDR3 DNA is TGTGCCAGCAGTGTAGAGGCCGGAAACTTTTCACCCCTCCACTTT. The encoded protein is CASSVEAGNFSPLHF. V usage is TRBV6-4 and J usage is TRBJ1-6; D is ambiguous. Germline lookup yields CDR1 MRHNA and CDR2 SNTAGT. V was cut by 4 bases and J by 9 bases, with 16 bases left in between. The CDR3 covers 15 residues.

This clone occurred once. This chain connects TRBV10-3 to TRBJ2-3, with D perhaps TRBD1 or TRBD2 (5 bases each). The germline V and J ends were trimmed by 10 bases and 0 bases, with 20 bases remaining between them. The CDR3 has 16 amino acids. Per germline, CDR1 ENHRY and CDR2 SYGVKD. The CDR3, as DNA: TGTGCCACTGGAAGAGAATCGGGACCGAGCACAGATACGCAGTATTTT. Its translation is CATGRESGPSTDTQYF.

V usage is TRBV6-1 and J usage is TRBJ1-1; TRBD1 matches 8 bases. The CDR3 length is 14 residues. Germline trimming cut 7 bases from V and 5 bases from J; bases unmatched to any gene: 9. Germline lookup yields CDR1 MNHNS and CDR2 SASEGT. The CDR3 DNA sequence: TGTGCCAGCATGCCAGGGGGCCGTGGGACTGAAGCTTTCTTT. Protein: CASMPGGRGTEAFF.

The rearrangement uses TRBV7-2 and TRBJ1-6, with 9 bases lining up with TRBD1. The germline V gene has CDR1 SGHTA and CDR2 FQGNSA. The CDR3 length is 14 residues. J lost 7 bases, V lost 5 bases, and 3 bases had no gene match. This CDR3 reads CASSAGTGNSPLHF. The CDR3 nucleotides read TGTGCCAGCAGCGCAGGGACAGGGAATTCACCCCTCCACTTT.

The rearrangement joins TRBV7-2 to TRBJ1-2; D possibly corresponds to TRBD1 (5 bases). There are 15 residues in the CDR3. The germline V gene encodes CDR1 SGHTA and CDR2 FQGNSA. V gave up 4 bases and J gave up 3 bases, with 15 bases separating them. In DNA form, the CDR3 reads TGTGCCAGCAGCTCCCCAGGGACCGACCACTATGGCTACACCTTC. It encodes CASSSPGTDHYGYTF.

This rearrangement joins TRBV7-9 to TRBJ1-1; tentatively, D is TRBD1 (6 bases). CDR3 length equals 15 residues. With 1 base removed from V and 4 bases from J, the gap between germline ends came to 13 bases. From germline, CDR1 is SEHNR and CDR2 FQNEAQ (reference sequence). This CDR3 reads CASSLVAGAVTEAFF. DNA of the CDR3: TGTGCCAGCAGCTTAGTAGCAGGGGCTGTCACTGAAGCTTTCTTT.

The genes are TRBV6-1 and TRBJ2-7; the match to TRBD1 covers 9 bases. The length of the CDR3 is 14 residues. Trimming cost V 6 bases and J 4 bases; bases outside gene matches: 7. The germline CDR1 and CDR2 sequences are MNHNS and SASEGT. The CDR3 nucleotides are TGTGCCAGCAGATCCAGGACAGGGGTTTACGAGCAGTACTTC. Its translation is CASRSRTGVYEQYF.

The gene calls are TRBV7-8 and TRBJ2-7; 8 bases match TRBD1. Per the germline V gene, CDR1 is SGHVS and CDR2 is FQNEAQ. V lost 5 bases to trimming and J lost 3 bases; unmatched junction nucleotides: 6. The CDR3 is 14 amino acids. The CDR3 loop is CASSARTGNYEQYF. The CDR3 DNA reads TGTGCCAGCAGCGCTCGGACAGGGAACTACGAGCAGTACTTC.

This rearrangement joins TRBV7-9 to TRBJ2-5; D unclear. Trimming cost V 0 bases and J 5 bases, with 7 bases left between them. Looked up from germline, CDR1 is SEHNR and CDR2 is FQNEAQ (reference sequence). The CDR3 extends over 13 amino acids. CDR3 DNA sequence: TGTGCCAGCAGCTTAGCCAACGGGGAGACCCAGTACTTC. Translated: CASSLANGETQYF.

The rearrangement uses TRBV7-7 and TRBJ2-5, with a weak D call TRBD2 (6 bases). Germline values: CDR1 SSHAT, CDR2 FNYEAQ (reference sequence). Trimming took 5 bases from V and 5 from J, leaving 6 bases between them. The CDR3 spans 11 residues. The CDR3 loop is CASSGGETQYF. As DNA, the CDR3 is TGTGCCAGCAGCGGGGGGGAGACCCAGTACTTC.